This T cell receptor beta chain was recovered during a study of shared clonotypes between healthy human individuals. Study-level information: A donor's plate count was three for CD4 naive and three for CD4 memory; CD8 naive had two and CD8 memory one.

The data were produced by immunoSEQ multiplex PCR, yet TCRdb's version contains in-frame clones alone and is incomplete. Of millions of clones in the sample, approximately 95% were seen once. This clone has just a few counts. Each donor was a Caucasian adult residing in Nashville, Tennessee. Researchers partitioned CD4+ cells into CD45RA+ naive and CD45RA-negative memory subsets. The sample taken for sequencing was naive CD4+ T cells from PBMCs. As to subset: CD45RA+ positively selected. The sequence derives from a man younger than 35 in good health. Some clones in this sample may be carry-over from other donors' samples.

CDR3: CASSLSQQETQYF. The CDR3 DNA reads as TGTGCCAGCAGCTTGTCACAGCAAGAGACCCAGTACTTC. V is TRBV5-4 and J is TRBJ2-5; D not resolved. The V end lost 1 base, the J end lost 2 bases, and 6 bases lay between the germline ends. The CDR3 contains 13 residues. Germline V gene lookup returns CDR1 SGHNT and CDR2 YYREEE (reference sequence).